One and the same sample provided the 5 T cell receptor beta chains below, sequenced in a study of graft-versus-host responses after intestinal transplantation. TCRdb's table, derived via immunoSEQ multiplex PCR, lists solely in-frame clones and lacks some. The sample records 57,000 or so clones, around 91% being singletons. This material consisted of PBMCs, taken roughly 120 days after intestinal transplantation. The receptors originated from a human patient who received an intestinal transplant, so some T cells may come from the graft donor.

V and J are TRBV2 and TRBJ2-5; 10 bases match TRBD1. The J call may be wrong; the DNA end is better matched by TRBJ2-7. The germline V gene has CDR1 SNHLY and CDR2 FYNNEI. The CDR3 spans 16 residues. As DNA, the CDR3 is TGTGCCAGCAGTGAAGCTGGGACAGGGGTAACATACGAGCAGTACTTC. The encoded protein is CASSEAGTGVTYEQYF.

This sequence joins TRBV7-9 and TRBJ2-5; D unclear. The DNA end favors TRBJ2-7, so the J call may be wrong. Per the germline V gene, CDR1 is SEHNR and CDR2 is FQNEAQ (reference sequence). The CDR3 contains 13 residues. CDR3 protein: CASSAPGSYEQYF. CDR3 nucleotide sequence: TGTGCCAGCAGCGCGCCGGGCTCCTACGAGCAGTACTTC.

The V call is TRBV18, the J call TRBJ2-7; D perhaps matches TRBD1 (5 bases). The CDR3 has 13 residues. V lost 3 bases and J lost 5, with 11 bases in between. Germline-derived CDR1 and CDR2 are KGHSH and LQKENI. CDR3 nucleotides: TGTGCCAGCTCACCGCAGGGTCTGGACGAGCAGTACTTC. This sequence encodes CASSPQGLDEQYF.

The V and J genes are TRBV7-2 and TRBJ2-7; D gene ambiguous. Germline CDR1 reads SGHTA; CDR2 reads FQGNSA. Trimming shortened V by 5 bases and J by 6 bases, and 11 bases separated the two germline ends. This CDR3 is 12 amino acids long. In DNA form, the CDR3 reads TGTGCCAGCAGCCCCTCGCATAGCGAGCAGTACTTC. Protein product: CASSPSHSEQYF.

This sequence joins TRBV5-1 and TRBJ2-3; 10 positions agree with TRBD1. J lost 3 bases, V lost 5 bases, and 6 bases had no gene match. CDR3 size: 15 residues. Germline CDR1 and CDR2: SGHRS and YFSETQ. The CDR3 spells CASRTDRGRTDTQYF. The CDR3 DNA sequence: TGCGCCAGCAGAACGGACAGGGGGAGGACAGATACGCAGTATTTT.